Each of the 2 T cell receptor beta chains below was sequenced from the same sample in a study of cytomegalovirus exposure and HLA in healthy donors. PCR used 60 Vbeta primers and 13 Jbeta primers. Data came from immunoSEQ multiplex PCR; TCRdb stores just in-frame clones and leaves some out. The sample consists of some 140,000 clones, roughly 70% of them appearing once. What was sequenced was PBMCs. The receptors here all came from a young man in good health and CMV-seropositive.

The rearrangement links TRBV2 to TRBJ1-5; D not certain. The germline V and J ends were trimmed by 7 bases and 0 bases, with 10 bases remaining between them. CDR1 and CDR2 (germline): SNHLY, FYNNEI. This CDR3 spans 14 amino acids. The CDR3 DNA follows: TGTGCCAGCATCCCGGGGTATAGCAATCAGCCCCAGCATTTT. It yields the protein CASIPGYSNQPQHF.

The rearrangement joins TRBV10-3 to TRBJ2-2, with D perhaps matching TRBD1 (6 bases). This CDR3 contains 17 residues. Trimming took 8 bases from V and 7 from J, leaving 26 bases between them. Germline values: CDR1 ENHRY, CDR2 SYGVKD. The DNA of the CDR3 is TGTGCCATCGGGCGCGAGGAGGTTCACAGGGTGGGCGGGGAGCTGTTTTTT. This translates into CAIGREEVHRVGGELFF.